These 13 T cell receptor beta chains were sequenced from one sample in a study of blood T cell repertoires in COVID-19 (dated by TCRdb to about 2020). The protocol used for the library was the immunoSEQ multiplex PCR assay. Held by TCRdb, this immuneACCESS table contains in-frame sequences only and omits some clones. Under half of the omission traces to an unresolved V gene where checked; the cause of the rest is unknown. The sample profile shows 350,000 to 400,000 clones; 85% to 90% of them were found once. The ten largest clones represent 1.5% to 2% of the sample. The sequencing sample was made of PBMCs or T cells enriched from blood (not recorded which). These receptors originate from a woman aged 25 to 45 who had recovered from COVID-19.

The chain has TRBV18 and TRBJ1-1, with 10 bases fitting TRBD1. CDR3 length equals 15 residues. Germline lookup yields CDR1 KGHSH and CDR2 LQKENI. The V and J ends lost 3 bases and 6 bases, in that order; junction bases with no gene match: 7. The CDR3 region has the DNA TGTGCCAGCTCACCTTCGACAGGGGGCTTACCTGAAGCTTTCTTT. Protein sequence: CASSPSTGGLPEAFF.

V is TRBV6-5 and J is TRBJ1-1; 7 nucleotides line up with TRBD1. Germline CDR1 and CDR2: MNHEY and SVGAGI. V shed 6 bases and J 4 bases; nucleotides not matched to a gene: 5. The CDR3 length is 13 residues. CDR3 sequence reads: CASSPYRGTEAFF. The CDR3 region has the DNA TGTGCCAGCAGCCCCTACAGGGGCACTGAAGCTTTCTTT.

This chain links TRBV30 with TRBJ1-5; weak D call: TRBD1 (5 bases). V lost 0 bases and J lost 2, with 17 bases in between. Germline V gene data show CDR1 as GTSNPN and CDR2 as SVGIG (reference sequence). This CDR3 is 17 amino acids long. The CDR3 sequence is CAWSVGYEGVGNQPQHF. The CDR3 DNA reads TGTGCCTGGAGTGTTGGGTATGAAGGGGTCGGCAATCAGCCCCAGCATTTT. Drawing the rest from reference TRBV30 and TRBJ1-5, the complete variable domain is SQTIHQWPATLVQPVGSPLSLECTVEGTSNPNLYWYRQAAGRGLQLLFYSVGIGQISSEVPQNLSASRPQDRQFILSSKKLLLSDSGFYLCAWSVGYEGVGNQPQHFGDGTRLSIL.

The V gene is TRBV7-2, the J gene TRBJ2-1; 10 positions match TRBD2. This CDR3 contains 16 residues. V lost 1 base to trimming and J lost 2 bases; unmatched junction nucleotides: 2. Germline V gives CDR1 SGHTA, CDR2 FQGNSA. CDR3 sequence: CASSLVTSGAYNEQFF. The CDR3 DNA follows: TGTGCCAGCAGCTTAGTAACTAGCGGGGCCTACAATGAGCAGTTCTTC.

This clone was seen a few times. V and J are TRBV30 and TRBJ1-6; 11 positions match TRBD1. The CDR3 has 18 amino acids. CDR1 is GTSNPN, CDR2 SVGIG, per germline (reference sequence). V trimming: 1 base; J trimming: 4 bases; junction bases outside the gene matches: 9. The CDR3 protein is CAWSAGQGANIYNSPLHF. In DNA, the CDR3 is TGTGCCTGGAGTGCTGGACAGGGGGCGAACATTTATAATTCACCCCTCCACTTT.

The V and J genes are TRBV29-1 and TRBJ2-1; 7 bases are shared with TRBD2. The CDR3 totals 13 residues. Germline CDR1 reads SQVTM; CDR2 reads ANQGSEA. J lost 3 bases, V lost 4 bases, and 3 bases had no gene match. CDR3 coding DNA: TGCAGCGTTGCGCGCGGGGGCTACAATGAGCAGTTCTTC. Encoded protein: CSVARGGYNEQFF.

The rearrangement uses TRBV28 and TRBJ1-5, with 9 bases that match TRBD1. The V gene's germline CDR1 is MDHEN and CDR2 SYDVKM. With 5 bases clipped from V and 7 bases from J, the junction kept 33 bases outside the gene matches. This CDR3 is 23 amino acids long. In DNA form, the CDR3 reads TGTGCCAGCAGTCCGATGGGGTGGGCCTCTGACTCACGGACAGGGGAAGCGAGGCAGCCCCAGCATTTT. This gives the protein CASSPMGWASDSRTGEARQPQHF.

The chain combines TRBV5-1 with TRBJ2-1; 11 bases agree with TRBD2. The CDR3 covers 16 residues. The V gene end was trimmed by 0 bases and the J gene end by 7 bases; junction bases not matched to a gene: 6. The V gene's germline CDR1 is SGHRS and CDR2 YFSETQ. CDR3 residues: CASSLGLAGGQNEQFF. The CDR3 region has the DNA TGCGCCAGCAGCTTGGGTTTAGCGGGGGGGCAAAATGAGCAGTTCTTC.

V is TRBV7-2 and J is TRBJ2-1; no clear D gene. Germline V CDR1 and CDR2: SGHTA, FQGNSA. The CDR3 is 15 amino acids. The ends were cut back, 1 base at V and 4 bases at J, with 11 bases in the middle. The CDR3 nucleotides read TGTGCCAGCAGCTTAGTCGCTAGTTCGTACAATGAGCAGTTCTTC. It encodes CASSLVASSYNEQFF.

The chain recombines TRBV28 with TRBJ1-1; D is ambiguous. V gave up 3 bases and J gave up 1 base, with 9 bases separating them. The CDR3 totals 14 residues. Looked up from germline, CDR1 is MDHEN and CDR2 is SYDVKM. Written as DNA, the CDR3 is TGTGCCAGCAGTTTTTACAGCCAGAACACTGAAGCTTTCTTT. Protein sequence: CASSFYSQNTEAFF. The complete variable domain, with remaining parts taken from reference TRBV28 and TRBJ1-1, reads DVKVTQSSRYLVKRTGEKVFLECVQDMDHENMFWYRQDPGLGLRLIYFSYDVKMKEKGDIPEGYSVSREKKERFSLILESASTNQTSMYLCASSFYSQNTEAFFGQGTRLTVV.

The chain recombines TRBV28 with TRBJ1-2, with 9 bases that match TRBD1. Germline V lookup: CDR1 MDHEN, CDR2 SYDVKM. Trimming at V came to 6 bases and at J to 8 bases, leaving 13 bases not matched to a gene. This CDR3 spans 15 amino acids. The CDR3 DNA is TGTGCCAGCAGACCTCAGGACAGGGGAACCCTGGGCTACACCTTC. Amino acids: CASRPQDRGTLGYTF.

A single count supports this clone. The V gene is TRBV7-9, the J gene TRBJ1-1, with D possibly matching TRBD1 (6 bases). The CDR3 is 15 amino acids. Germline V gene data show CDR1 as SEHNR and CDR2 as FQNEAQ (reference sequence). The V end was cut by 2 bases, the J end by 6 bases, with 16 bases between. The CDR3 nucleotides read TGTGCCAGCAGCTTAATGTTACAGGGTCACCCTGAAGCTTTCTTT. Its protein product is CASSLMLQGHPEAFF.

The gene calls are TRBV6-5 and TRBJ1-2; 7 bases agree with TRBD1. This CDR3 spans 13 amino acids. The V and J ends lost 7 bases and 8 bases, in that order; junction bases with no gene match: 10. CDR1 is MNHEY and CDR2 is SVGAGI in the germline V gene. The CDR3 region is CASTPGRGKGYTF. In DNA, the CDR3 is TGTGCCAGCACCCCGGGCAGGGGGAAAGGCTACACCTTC.